These T cell receptor beta chains were read from a single sample in a study of blood T cell repertoires in COVID-19. TCRdb keeps only in-frame clones here, not all; method: immunoSEQ multiplex PCR. Here the sample spans over 200,000 clones, about 89% being singletons. Material for sequencing was peripheral blood. All receptors derive from a man in his forties who had recovered from COVID-19. CDR3s include the opening cysteine and the closing phenylalanine or tryptophan. The D gene is left open where the match is weak. Size is stated for part of the rows, as once, few or many counts, or as a class when the clone is expanded.

D gene: -; J gene: TRBJ1-5; V gene: TRBV7-2; clone size: -; CDR3 DNA: TGTGCCAGCAGCTTATCCCCTAATCAGCCCCAGCATTTT; CDR3 protein: CASSLSPNQPQHF
D gene: TRBD2; J gene: TRBJ2-1; V gene: TRBV2; clone size: once; CDR3 DNA: TGTGCCAGCAGTGAAGCGTTCGGACTAGCGGGAGGGGAGCAGTTCTTC; CDR3 protein: CASSEAFGLAGGEQFF
D gene: -; J gene: TRBJ2-6; V gene: TRBV6-4; clone size: -; CDR3 DNA: TGTGCCAGCAGTGACACTCTCGCAACTGGGGCCAACGTCCTGACTTTC; CDR3 protein: CASSDTLATGANVLTF
D gene: TRBD1; J gene: TRBJ1-2; V gene: TRBV2; clone size: -; CDR3 DNA: TGTGCCCAAGGGACAGCCAACTATGGCTACACCTTC; CDR3 protein: CAQGTANYGYTF
D gene: TRBD2; J gene: TRBJ2-7; V gene: TRBV14; clone size: -; CDR3 DNA: TGTGCCAGCAGCCGGACTAGCGGGAGGGCACACGAGCAGTACTTC; CDR3 protein: CASSRTSGRAHEQYF
D gene: TRBD1; J gene: TRBJ2-5; V gene: TRBV3-1/TRBV3-2; clone size: -; CDR3 DNA: TGTGCCAGCAGCCAAGATCGAGACAGGGTCCAGTACTTC; CDR3 protein: CASSQDRDRVQYF
D gene: TRBD1; J gene: TRBJ2-2; V gene: TRBV6-1; clone size: -; CDR3 DNA: TGTGCCAGCAGTGGGCGAAGACAGGGGGAAAGAGGCGGGGAGCTGTTTTTT; CDR3 protein: CASSGRRQGERGGELFF
D gene: TRBD1; J gene: TRBJ2-3; V gene: TRBV7-9; clone size: -; CDR3 DNA: TGTGCCAGCGAAGGGGGCTGGGGGTCCACAGATACGCAGTATTTT; CDR3 protein: CASEGGWGSTDTQYF
D gene: TRBD1; J gene: TRBJ1-1; V gene: TRBV6-6; clone size: few; CDR3 DNA: TGTGCCAGCAGACAGGGGGCGAGAATGAACACTGAAGCTTTCTTT; CDR3 protein: CASRQGARMNTEAFF
D gene: TRBD2; J gene: TRBJ2-1; V gene: TRBV7-2; clone size: once; CDR3 DNA: TGTGCCAGCAGCTTGAGGTTGTCGGGAGGTTGGGACAATGAGCAGTTCTTC; CDR3 protein: CASSLRLSGGWDNEQFF
D gene: -; J gene: TRBJ1-1; V gene: TRBV15; clone size: -; CDR3 DNA: TGTGCCACCAGCAGAGATGTGGGGGGGTCCACTGAAGCTTTCTTT; CDR3 protein: CATSRDVGGSTEAFF
D gene: -; J gene: TRBJ1-6; V gene: TRBV7-2; clone size: -; CDR3 DNA: TGTGCCAGCAGCAAGGACAGTCCCAATTCACCCCTCCACTTT; CDR3 protein: CASSKDSPNSPLHF
D gene: TRBD1; J gene: TRBJ2-7; V gene: TRBV5-6; clone size: -; CDR3 DNA: TGTGCCAGCAGCCCGGACAGGGGAGGCTACGAGCAGTACTTC; CDR3 protein: CASSPDRGGYEQYF
D gene: -; J gene: TRBJ2-3; V gene: TRBV3-1/TRBV3-2; clone size: once; CDR3 DNA: TGTGCCAGCAGCCAACTGCGCTCTAGCACAGATACGCAGTATTTT; CDR3 protein: CASSQLRSSTDTQYF
D gene: TRBD2; J gene: TRBJ2-3; V gene: TRBV30; clone size: -; CDR3 DNA: TGTGCCTGGAGTAGGACTAGCGGCCACAATACGCAGTATTTT; CDR3 protein: CAWSRTSGHNTQYF
D gene: -; J gene: TRBJ2-3; V gene: TRBV7-9; clone size: once; CDR3 DNA: TGTGCCAGCAGCTTATTAGCGAGGAGCACAGATACGCAGTATTTT; CDR3 protein: CASSLLARSTDTQYF
D gene: -; J gene: TRBJ2-1; V gene: TRBV27; clone size: -; CDR3 DNA: TGTGCCAGCAGCCCGGCCCGGGTTCAGGGTGAGCAGTTCTTC; CDR3 protein: CASSPARVQGEQFF
D gene: -; J gene: TRBJ1-6; V gene: TRBV19; clone size: -; CDR3 DNA: TGTGCCAGTAGTTCATGGACAGTGGCTGGTAATTCACCCCTCCACTTT; CDR3 protein: CASSSWTVAGNSPLHF
D gene: -; J gene: TRBJ2-5; V gene: TRBV5-4; clone size: -; CDR3 DNA: TGTGCCAGCAGCTCCCCGAGGGCCCCAGCGGAGACCCAGTACTTC; CDR3 protein: CASSSPRAPAETQYF
D gene: -; J gene: TRBJ1-1; V gene: TRBV30; clone size: once; CDR3 DNA: TGTGCCTGGAGTGTCGCGGGCAGAGTCACTGAAGCTTTCTTT; CDR3 protein: CAWSVAGRVTEAFF
D gene: TRBD1; J gene: TRBJ2-1; V gene: TRBV7-9; clone size: -; CDR3 DNA: TGTGCCAGCAGCTCACCTGACAGGGGACCCACAAAGGGGAATGAGCAGTTCTTC; CDR3 protein: CASSSPDRGPTKGNEQFF
D gene: -; J gene: TRBJ2-1; V gene: TRBV6-5; clone size: -; CDR3 DNA: TGTGCCAGCAGGCCAGCCGGAGGGTTCTACAATGAGCAGTTCTTC; CDR3 protein: CASRPAGGFYNEQFF
D gene: -; J gene: TRBJ1-5; V gene: TRBV6-2/TRBV6-3; clone size: -; CDR3 DNA: TGTGCCAGCAGTCGATACGCGGGGGGGGGCAATCAGCCCCAGCATTTT; CDR3 protein: CASSRYAGGGNQPQHF
D gene: -; J gene: TRBJ2-7; V gene: TRBV6-2/TRBV6-3; clone size: -; CDR3 DNA: TGTGCCAGCAGTTACCAGGTGGTTTACGAGCAGTACTTC; CDR3 protein: CASSYQVVYEQYF
D gene: TRBD1; J gene: TRBJ1-2; V gene: TRBV5-1; clone size: -; CDR3 DNA: TGCGCCAGCAGGCCGGGACAGGGGAACTATGGCTACACCTTC; CDR3 protein: CASRPGQGNYGYTF
D gene: -; J gene: TRBJ1-3; V gene: TRBV9; clone size: -; CDR3 DNA: TGTGCCAGCAGCACTTCTGGAAACACCATATATTTT; CDR3 protein: CASSTSGNTIYF
D gene: -; J gene: TRBJ2-7; V gene: TRBV5-6; clone size: -; CDR3 DNA: TGTGCCAGCAGCTTGATTTGGGGAGACGAGCAGTACTTC; CDR3 protein: CASSLIWGDEQYF
D gene: TRBD2; J gene: TRBJ2-1; V gene: TRBV7-2; clone size: -; CDR3 DNA: TGTGCCAGCAGCCACTGGGCTAGCGGGGTTGAGCAGTTCTTC; CDR3 protein: CASSHWASGVEQFF
D gene: -; J gene: TRBJ1-3; V gene: TRBV7-9; clone size: -; CDR3 DNA: TGTGCCAGCAGCTTATCACAAATTACCCCCGGGACTCCACGAAACACCATATATTTT; CDR3 protein: CASSLSQITPGTPRNTIYF
D gene: TRBD1; J gene: TRBJ1-2; V gene: TRBV7-9; clone size: -; CDR3 DNA: TGTGCCAGCAGCCCCCGCTTGGGGACAGGGGCTTCCACTAACTATGGCTACACCTTC; CDR3 protein: CASSPRLGTGASTNYGYTF
D gene: -; J gene: TRBJ2-3; V gene: TRBV27; clone size: -; CDR3 DNA: TGTGCCAGCAGCTCCCTGGAGCGGACCACAGATACGCAGTATTTT; CDR3 protein: CASSSLERTTDTQYF
D gene: -; J gene: TRBJ2-4; V gene: TRBV10-3; clone size: -; CDR3 DNA: TGTGCCATCAGTCGATCCACGACTAGGGGAGTTGTCATTCAGTACTTC; CDR3 protein: CAISRSTTRGVVIQYF
D gene: TRBD1; J gene: TRBJ2-7; V gene: TRBV27; clone size: -; CDR3 DNA: TGTGCCAGCAGTCCAGGGGACAGGGTTTCCTACGAGCAGTACTTC; CDR3 protein: CASSPGDRVSYEQYF
D gene: -; J gene: TRBJ2-3; V gene: TRBV4-3; clone size: -; CDR3 DNA: TGCGCCAGCAGCCAAGATCCGAACAGTCGGGGAGATACGCAGTATTTT; CDR3 protein: CASSQDPNSRGDTQYF
D gene: -; J gene: TRBJ2-2; V gene: TRBV6-5; clone size: few; CDR3 DNA: TGTGCCAGCAGTTATTGGCGGGCGCAGACCGGGGAGCTGTTTTTT; CDR3 protein: CASSYWRAQTGELFF
D gene: TRBD1; J gene: TRBJ1-4; V gene: TRBV7-9; clone size: few; CDR3 DNA: TGTGCCAGCAGCTTCCGGGACAGGGGTGAAAAACTGTTTTTT; CDR3 protein: CASSFRDRGEKLFF
D gene: TRBD2; J gene: TRBJ2-7; V gene: TRBV5-4; clone size: once; CDR3 DNA: TGTGCCAGCAGCGCGACTAGCGGGAATGACGAGCAGTACTTC; CDR3 protein: CASSATSGNDEQYF
D gene: TRBD1; J gene: TRBJ1-5; V gene: TRBV18; clone size: -; CDR3 DNA: TGTGCCAGCTCACAGACAGGGGCCAGGATCAATCAGCCCCAGCATTTT; CDR3 protein: CASSQTGARINQPQHF
D gene: -; J gene: TRBJ1-2; V gene: TRBV2; clone size: -; CDR3 DNA: TGTGCCAGCACAGGGTCCATCTATGGCTACACCTTC; CDR3 protein: CASTGSIYGYTF
D gene: -; J gene: TRBJ2-7; V gene: TRBV12-3/TRBV12-4; clone size: -; CDR3 DNA: TGTGCCAGCAGGGGAGGACACTTCTACGAGCAGTACTTC; CDR3 protein: CASRGGHFYEQYF
D gene: TRBD2; J gene: TRBJ2-7; V gene: TRBV2; clone size: -; CDR3 DNA: TGTGCCAGCAAGGGACTAGCGGGAGTGAGAGTGGACGAGCAGTACTTC; CDR3 protein: CASKGLAGVRVDEQYF
D gene: -; J gene: TRBJ2-7; V gene: TRBV29-1; clone size: -; CDR3 DNA: TGCAGCGTCGACGGAGGCAGGGACTCGCGAGGTCAGTACTTC; CDR3 protein: CSVDGGRDSRGQYF
D gene: -; J gene: TRBJ2-1; V gene: TRBV11-3; clone size: -; CDR3 DNA: TGTGCCAGCAGCCAGGCCATTGAGCAGTTCTTC; CDR3 protein: CASSQAIEQFF
D gene: TRBD1; J gene: TRBJ2-3; V gene: TRBV11-2; clone size: -; CDR3 DNA: TGTGCCAGCAGGGTAGACAGGGCTAGCACAGATACGCAGTATTTT; CDR3 protein: CASRVDRASTDTQYF
D gene: TRBD2; J gene: TRBJ2-7; V gene: TRBV5-1; clone size: -; CDR3 DNA: TGCGCCAGCAGCTCGGGACTAGCGGGAGGGCTCCCCTACGAGCAGTACTTC; CDR3 protein: CASSSGLAGGLPYEQYF
D gene: TRBD2; J gene: TRBJ2-7; V gene: TRBV5-1; clone size: few; CDR3 DNA: TGCGCCAGCAGCCCGGGACTAGCGGGGCGCTACTGGGAGCAGTACTTC; CDR3 protein: CASSPGLAGRYWEQYF
D gene: TRBD1; J gene: TRBJ1-2; V gene: TRBV2; clone size: -; CDR3 DNA: TGTGCCAGCAGTGAACACGGGACAGCCATATATGGCTACACCTTC; CDR3 protein: CASSEHGTAIYGYTF
D gene: TRBD1; J gene: TRBJ1-2; V gene: TRBV7-9; clone size: -; CDR3 DNA: TGTGCCAGCAGCCCGAAGACAGGGGAATATGGCTACACCTTC; CDR3 protein: CASSPKTGEYGYTF
D gene: -; J gene: TRBJ2-1; V gene: TRBV2; clone size: few; CDR3 DNA: TGTGCCAGCAGCTTAGGGGGCAATGAGCAGTTCTTC; CDR3 protein: CASSLGGNEQFF
D gene: -; J gene: TRBJ2-7; V gene: TRBV25-1; clone size: -; CDR3 DNA: TGTGCCAGCACCCAGCTTGGGGGGGCCGGCGAGCAGTACTTC; CDR3 protein: CASTQLGGAGEQYF
D gene: TRBD1; J gene: TRBJ2-3; V gene: TRBV11-1; clone size: -; CDR3 DNA: TGTGCCAGCAGCTTAGGACCAGGACAGGTCACAGATACGCAGTATTTT; CDR3 protein: CASSLGPGQVTDTQYF
D gene: TRBD2; J gene: TRBJ2-7; V gene: TRBV6-5; clone size: -; CDR3 DNA: TGTGCCAGCAGTAGAGCAAGACTAGCTTACGAGCAGTACTTC; CDR3 protein: CASSRARLAYEQYF
D gene: -; J gene: TRBJ2-5; V gene: TRBV9; clone size: -; CDR3 DNA: TGTGCCAGCAGCGTAGCAGGGAAGGAGACCCAGTACTTC; CDR3 protein: CASSVAGKETQYF
D gene: -; J gene: TRBJ1-4; V gene: TRBV28; clone size: -; CDR3 DNA: TGTGCCAGCAGTCCGCGTGAAAAACTGTTTTTT; CDR3 protein: CASSPREKLFF
D gene: -; J gene: TRBJ1-2; V gene: TRBV19; clone size: -; CDR3 DNA: TGTGCCAGTAGTATTCCCCAGGCCCGACGCTATGGCTACACCTTC; CDR3 protein: CASSIPQARRYGYTF